Shown below are 15 T cell receptor beta chains from a single sample sequenced in a study of T cells in localized non-small cell lung cancer. Sequenced by immunoSEQ multiplex PCR; TCRdb stores in-frame clones only, minus some. The sample lists thousands of clones; over 20% were seen once. The sequencing here drew on lung tumor tissue, taken before any cancer treatment. These receptors all stem from a man between 40 and 70 years old with stage III lung adenocarcinoma.

The chain has TRBV6-8 and TRBJ2-7; 8 nucleotides line up with TRBD1. This CDR3 is 15 amino acids long. Trimming cost V 1 base and J 4 bases; bases outside gene matches: 6. Germline CDR1 MNHGY, CDR2 SAAAGT. The CDR3: CASSYFWDRSYEQYF. In nucleotides, the CDR3 is TGTGCCAGCAGTTACTTCTGGGACAGGAGTTACGAGCAGTACTTC.

This clone appeared a few times. V usage is TRBV11-3 and J usage is TRBJ1-1, with TRBD1 identical over 8 bases. The CDR3 loop spans 15 amino acids. The V gene end was trimmed by 4 bases and the J gene end by 3 bases; junction bases not matched to a gene: 7. In germline, CDR1 is SGHNT, CDR2 YENEEA. The CDR3 region is CASSSQTGADTEAFF. The CDR3 DNA sequence: TGTGCCAGCAGCTCCCAGACAGGGGCAGACACTGAAGCTTTCTTT.

A few counts support this clone. A junction boundary mismatches the germline segment, possibly from a read error. The chain recombines TRBV6-8 with TRBJ2-7, with 9 bases matching TRBD2. The CDR3 is 15 residues long. In germline, CDR1 is MNHGY, CDR2 SAAAGT. CDR3 nucleotide sequence: TGTGCCAGCAGGGACGGTAGCGGGAGCTCCCACGAGCAGTACTTC. Amino acids: CASRDGSGSSHEQYF.

The chain carries TRBV30 and TRBJ2-1; a possible D gene is TRBD2 (5 bases). CDR1 is GTSNPN, CDR2 SVGIG, per germline (reference sequence). This CDR3 is built from 15 residues. Trimming cost V 1 base and J 1 base, with 11 bases left between them. CDR3 sequence reads: CAWSGGAKSYNEQFF. Here the CDR3 DNA reads TGTGCCTGGAGTGGGGGAGCGAAATCCTACAATGAGCAGTTCTTC.

The chain couples TRBV6-8 to TRBJ2-3, with D perhaps TRBD1 (5 bases). The V end lost 5 bases, the J end lost 0 bases, and 12 bases lay between the germline ends. This CDR3 has 15 residues. Germline assignment: CDR1 MNHGY and CDR2 SAAAGT. CDR3: CASSDRPDSTDTQYF. CDR3 nucleotide sequence: TGTGCCAGCAGTGACAGACCAGACAGCACAGATACGCAGTATTTT.

This rearrangement joins TRBV11-3 to TRBJ1-5; 7 bases agree with TRBD1. The CDR3 is 15 residues long. Germline V gene sequence: CDR1 SGHNT, CDR2 YENEEA. V shed 4 bases and J 1 base; nucleotides not matched to a gene: 4. The CDR3, as DNA: TGTGCCAGCAGCTCCTCGACAGGGAGCAATCAGCCCCAGCATTTT. This encodes CASSSSTGSNQPQHF.

This clone was observed a few times. V gene TRBV11-3 combines with J gene TRBJ1-2; a weak D match, TRBD1 (5 bases). The CDR3 runs 17 residues. Germline V gene lookup returns CDR1 SGHNT and CDR2 YENEEA. Trimming removed 3 bases from V and 8 bases from J, with 25 bases in between. Here the CDR3 DNA reads TGTGCCAGCAGCTTGGGACTAGGCAGTGGACCTGGAGGGGGCTACACCTTC. This codes for CASSLGLGSGPGGGYTF.

The chain is built from TRBV18 and TRBJ2-7; D is perhaps TRBD2 (6 bases). Germline V CDR1 and CDR2: KGHSH, LQKENI. Deletions cut 2 bases from V and 7 bases from J, with 12 bases between. The CDR3 loop spans 13 amino acids. The CDR3 sequence: CASSPGGPGEQYF. CDR3 DNA: TGTGCCAGCTCACCAGGAGGGCCTGGGGAGCAGTACTTC.

Only a few counts were recorded for this clone. The chain couples TRBV6-8 to TRBJ1-1; D might be TRBD1 (5 bases). CDR3 length equals 14 residues. In germline, CDR1 is MNHGY, CDR2 SAAAGT. V dropped 7 bases and J dropped 1 base, with 13 bases sitting between them. CDR3 DNA: TGTGCCAGCACCTTTGGGGCTAAGAACACTGAAGCTTTCTTT. It yields the protein CASTFGAKNTEAFF.

This clone is labeled medium-sized. The rearrangement uses TRBV11-3 and TRBJ1-6; 7 positions match TRBD1. CDR3 size: 17 residues. Losses at the gene ends were 3 bases for V and 0 bases for J; bases not matched to a gene: 5. Per the germline V gene, CDR1 is SGHNT and CDR2 is YENEEA. CDR3: CASSFQGGSSYNSPLHF. The CDR3 DNA is TGTGCCAGCAGCTTCCAGGGGGGGAGCTCCTATAATTCACCCCTCCACTTT.

The CDR3 DNA sequence: TGTGCCATCAGGACCGGGACAGTCGACAATGAGCAGTTCTTC. Residues: CAIRTGTVDNEQFF. J is TRBJ2-1 and V is TRBV6-8; 7 bases fit TRBD1. This CDR3 is 14 amino acids long. The V gene end was trimmed by 10 bases and the J gene end by 5 bases; junction bases not matched to a gene: 11. Germline CDR1 reads MNHGY; CDR2 reads SAAAGT.

This clone was found a few times. This chain uses TRBV4-1 with TRBJ1-4; 9 nucleotides line up with TRBD1. The CDR3 loop spans 16 amino acids. V was clipped by 0 bases and J by 8 bases; unmatched bases: 7. The germline CDR1 and CDR2 sequences are MGHRA and YSYEKL. Here the CDR3 reads CASSQDPGQGREKLFF. The CDR3, as DNA: TGCGCCAGCAGCCAAGACCCGGGACAGGGAAGGGAAAAACTGTTTTTT.

This chain links TRBV28 with TRBJ2-7; D is perhaps TRBD1 or TRBD2 (5 bases each). The germline CDR1 and CDR2 sequences are MDHEN and SYDVKM. The V gene lost 5 bases and the J gene lost 2 bases, with 13 bases spanning the gap. This CDR3 comprises 14 residues. The CDR3: CASSPGTSTYEQYF. The CDR3 DNA reads TGTGCCAGCAGTCCCGGGACGTCAACCTACGAGCAGTACTTC. Supplemented by reference TRBV28 and TRBJ2-7, the full variable domain reads DVKVTQSSRYLVKRTGEKVFLECVQDMDHENMFWYRQDPGLGLRLIYFSYDVKMKEKGDIPEGYSVSREKKERFSLILESASTNQTSMYLCASSPGTSTYEQYFGPGTRLTVT.

This clone was counted a few times. The CDR3 bases are TGTGCCAGCAGCAGCGGGACCTCAAACACCATATATTTT. Its translation: CASSSGTSNTIYF. The chain has TRBV7-1 and TRBJ1-3; a weak D match, TRBD1 (5 bases). TRBV7-1 is known as an ORF, though its function is uncertain. V was pared by 5 bases and J by 6 bases, with 11 bases between. The CDR3 runs 13 residues.

V and J are TRBV5-1 and TRBJ2-1; 12 bases match TRBD2. This CDR3 is 17 amino acids long. Germline CDR1 reads SGHRS; CDR2 reads YFSETQ. With V trimmed by 7 bases and J by 0 bases, 8 bases remained unmatched. CDR3 protein: CASCRLAGGSSYNEQFF. The CDR3 bases are TGCGCCAGCTGTCGGCTAGCGGGAGGGAGCTCCTACAATGAGCAGTTCTTC.